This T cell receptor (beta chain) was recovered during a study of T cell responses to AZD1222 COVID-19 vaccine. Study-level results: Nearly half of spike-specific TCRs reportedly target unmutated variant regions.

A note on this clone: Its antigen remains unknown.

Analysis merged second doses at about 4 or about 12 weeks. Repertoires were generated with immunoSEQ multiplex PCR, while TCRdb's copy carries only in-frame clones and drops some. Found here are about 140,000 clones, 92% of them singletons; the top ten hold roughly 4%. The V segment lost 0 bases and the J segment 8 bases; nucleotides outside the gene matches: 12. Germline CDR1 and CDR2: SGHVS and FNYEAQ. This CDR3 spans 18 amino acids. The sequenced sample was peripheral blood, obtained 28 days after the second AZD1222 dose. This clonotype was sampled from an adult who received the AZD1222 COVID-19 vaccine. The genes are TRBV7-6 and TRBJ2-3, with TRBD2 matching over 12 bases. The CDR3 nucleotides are TGTGCCAGCAGCTTAGCCCCCCCCGCTAGCGGGGGGGCGGGTACGCAGTATTTT. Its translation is CASSLAPPASGGAGTQYF.